The 16 T cell receptor beta chains below were found in one sample sequenced in a study of T-cell reconstitution after alpha-beta-depleted transplantation in children. TCRbeta library preparation incorporated unique molecular identifiers. TCRdb re-analysed the PCR reads in MiXCR, keeping a single row per CDR3 protein. The table records about 980,000 distinct CDR3 sequences, about 29% of them present only once. Specimen: PBMCs, mostly from graft donor cells, collected 360 days after TCRalphabeta/CD19-depleted stem cell transplant. These receptors were taken from a boy under two years old who had a stem cell transplant for SCID, so the T cells may come from the graft donor.

The V and J genes are TRBV14 and TRBJ1-1, with 7 nucleotides matching TRBD1. Germline V CDR1 and CDR2: SGHDN, FVKESK. J gave up 1 base and V 4 bases, and 6 bases lay outside the gene matches. CDR3 size: 15 residues. The CDR3 protein is CASSLRTGSNTEAFF. In DNA form, the CDR3 reads TGTGCCAGCAGCCTACGGACAGGATCGAACACTGAAGCTTTCTTT.

In DNA form, the CDR3 reads TGCAGTGCCATGTGGCGGGGGGCCACCTACGAGCAGTACTTC. Encoded protein: CSAMWRGATYEQYF. This sequence joins TRBV20-1 and TRBJ2-7, with 8 positions matching TRBD2. V shed 6 bases and J 2 bases; nucleotides not matched to a gene: 9. Germline-derived CDR1 and CDR2 are DFQATT and SNEGSKA (reference sequence). The CDR3 totals 14 residues.

The chain is built from TRBV28 and TRBJ2-5; maybe TRBD1 (6 bases). V was pared by 6 bases and J by 0 bases, with 11 bases between. The CDR3 covers 14 residues. Germline-derived CDR1 and CDR2 are MDHEN and SYDVKM. CDR3 amino acids: CASSSDRNQETQYF. CDR3 bases: TGTGCCAGCAGCTCCGACAGGAACCAAGAGACCCAGTACTTC.

This clonotype was observed a few times. The V gene is TRBV19, the J gene TRBJ1-5, with 8 bases aligning to TRBD1. The CDR3 is made up of 16 amino acids. Germline values: CDR1 LNHDA, CDR2 SQIVND (reference sequence). The trim removed 7 bases at V and 2 bases at J, leaving 10 bases unmatched. CDR3 sequence reads: CASTWDRKRGNQPQHF. The CDR3 nucleotides are TGTGCCAGTACCTGGGACAGGAAGAGGGGCAATCAGCCCCAGCATTTT.

The chain combines TRBV12-3 or TRBV12-4 with TRBJ1-1, with D unresolved. The CDR3 has 11 residues. The V end lost 4 bases, the J end lost 9 bases, and 9 bases lay between the germline ends. This CDR3 is CASSSGRKAFF. The CDR3 coding sequence is TGTGCCAGCAGTTCCGGTCGAAAAGCTTTCTTT.

The genes are TRBV5-1 and TRBJ2-3; 8 bases line up with TRBD2. CDR1 and CDR2 (germline): SGHRS, YFSETQ. The CDR3 is 16 residues long. Trimming at V came to 4 bases and at J to 1 base, leaving 8 bases not matched to a gene. CDR3 nucleotides: TGCGCCAGCAGCATTCCTAGCGGGTCCCGCACAGATACGCAGTATTTT. Translated: CASSIPSGSRTDTQYF.

The chain carries TRBV7-2 and TRBJ2-3; D gene ambiguous. Trimming removed 1 base from V and 0 bases from J, with 11 bases in between. The CDR3 is 16 amino acids. Germline loops: CDR1 SGHTA, CDR2 FQGNSA. The CDR3 bases are TGTGCCAGCAGCTTAGTCGCGGCGCTTAGCACAGATACGCAGTATTTT. Its protein product is CASSLVAALSTDTQYF.

The chain carries TRBV12-3 or TRBV12-4 and TRBJ2-1; tentatively, D is TRBD1 (5 bases). V was clipped by 3 bases and J by 6 bases, with 9 bases between them. The CDR3 is 13 amino acids. The CDR3 DNA is TGTGCCAGCAGTTTCGATCAGGGCAATGAGCAGTTCTTC. This codes for CASSFDQGNEQFF.

The chain uses TRBV10-3 and TRBJ2-1, with D tentatively TRBD1 (5 bases). Trimming left V 4 bases short and J 9 bases short, with 13 bases between. Per germline, CDR1 ENHRY and CDR2 SYGVKD. The CDR3 consists of 13 residues. The CDR3: CAISVRQLVEQFF. In DNA, the CDR3 is TGTGCCATCAGTGTACGACAGTTGGTTGAGCAGTTCTTC.

This clonotype was seen more than once but under ten times. The genes are TRBV6-1 and TRBJ2-1; D remains unclear. V was pared by 6 bases and J by 5 bases, with 17 bases between. The CDR3 spans 15 residues. The germline CDR1 and CDR2 sequences are MNHNS and SASEGT. The chain's CDR3 is CASRPQILSNNEQFF. The CDR3 nucleotides are TGTGCCAGCAGACCGCAGATACTGAGTAACAATGAGCAGTTCTTC.

The chain combines TRBV5-1 with TRBJ2-7, with 7 bases matching TRBD1. Trimming took 3 bases from V and 6 from J; bases not matched to a gene: 9. Germline CDR1 SGHRS, CDR2 YFSETQ. This CDR3 has 14 amino acids. CDR3 residues: CASSSPRAGGEQYF. The CDR3 DNA sequence: TGCGCCAGCAGCTCCCCCAGGGCAGGGGGCGAGCAGTACTTC.

In its sample, this clonotype was seen a few times. V and J are TRBV20-1 and TRBJ2-1, with D possibly matching TRBD2 (6 bases). Trimming pared 5 bases from V and 10 bases from J, leaving 9 bases between. Germline loops: CDR1 DFQATT, CDR2 SNEGSKA (reference sequence). The CDR3 is made up of 10 amino acids. The CDR3 bases are TGCAGTGCTCGACTAGGGGAGCAGTTCTTC. It codes for CSARLGEQFF.

The V and J genes are TRBV7-3 and TRBJ1-1, with D possibly TRBD1 on 5 matching bases. Germline CDR1 and CDR2: SGHTA and FQGTGA. Trimming removed 4 bases at V and 2 bases at J, with 11 bases between. This CDR3 spans 14 amino acids. CDR3 residues: CASSWGGSNTEAFF. The DNA for the CDR3 is TGTGCCAGCAGCTGGGGCGGCAGCAACACTGAAGCTTTCTTT.

The chain links TRBV30 to TRBJ2-4; D is uncertain. Looked up from germline, CDR1 is GTSNPN and CDR2 is SVGIG (reference sequence). V was pared by 1 base and J by 7 bases, with 14 bases between. The CDR3 contains 14 residues. CDR3 sequence: CAWSEGRPRNIQYF. DNA for the CDR3: TGTGCCTGGAGTGAGGGCCGACCCAGGAACATTCAGTACTTC.

The V call is TRBV20-1, the J call TRBJ2-7; 8 bases are shared with TRBD1. V lost 6 bases, J lost 3 bases, and 16 bases stayed unmatched. The germline V gene encodes CDR1 DFQATT and CDR2 SNEGSKA (reference sequence). This CDR3 is built from 16 residues. The CDR3: CSAKPGRQGTYYEQYF. CDR3 nucleotides: TGCAGTGCAAAGCCTGGGCGACAGGGGACATACTACGAGCAGTACTTC.

The chain joins TRBV20-1 to TRBJ2-1, with TRBD2 identical over 7 bases. CDR3 size: 15 residues. J was trimmed by 4 bases and V by 6 bases; bases with no gene match: 12. CDR1 is DFQATT, CDR2 SNEGSKA, per germline (reference sequence). DNA for the CDR3: TGCAGTGCGAGCCACCCTAGCGGCGGATACAATGAGCAGTTCTTC. Translation: CSASHPSGGYNEQFF.